Following are 18 T cell receptor beta chains from one sample sequenced in a study of regulatory T cells in long-lasting Graves disease. Construction of TCR beta libraries relied on iRepertoire HTBI primers and on Arm-PCR targeting CDR3 regions. TCRdb re-analysed the multiplex PCR reads in MiXCR, keeping a single row per CDR3 protein. The sample has over 250,000 distinct CDR3 sequences; 22% are singletons. The time point is: persistent/refractory GD, antithyroid drugs over 5 years with positive TRAb. Scientists built the TCR library using RNA that was extracted from PBMCs. This specimen consisted of peripheral blood mononuclear cells (PBMCs), obtained when the disease was refractory, from a patient treated with antithyroid drugs. These TCRs come from a female donor with Graves disease.

The chain recombines TRBV4-2 with TRBJ2-7; TRBD1 matches at 7 bases. The length of the CDR3 is 15 residues. Per germline, CDR1 LGHNA and CDR2 YNFKEQ. The ends lost 1 base at V and 4 bases at J; junction bases unmatched: 7. The chain's CDR3 is CASSQGTGQSYEQYF. DNA for the CDR3: TGTGCCAGCAGCCAAGGTACGGGACAGAGTTACGAGCAGTACTTC.

This chain joins TRBV6-1 and TRBJ2-7, with TRBD1 matching over 9 bases. CDR1 is MNHNS, CDR2 SASEGT, per germline. The CDR3 sequence is 16 residues long. Trimming took 6 bases from V and 5 from J; bases not matched to a gene: 14. CDR3 nucleotide sequence: TGTGCCAGCAGGCGAATCCCGGGACAGGGTTTCCACGAGCAGTACTTC. It translates to CASRRIPGQGFHEQYF.

The sample holds many counts of this clonotype. The chain links TRBV20-1 to TRBJ2-7; the match to TRBD1 covers 8 bases. The CDR3 extends over 11 amino acids. V dropped 6 bases and J dropped 7; count of bases not matched to a gene: 5. Germline loops: CDR1 DFQATT, CDR2 SNEGSKA (reference sequence). The DNA for the CDR3 is TGCAGTGCCCAGGGGGCGCAGGAGCAGTACTTC. Translated: CSAQGAQEQYF.

This clonotype was seen ten or more times. The rearrangement uses TRBV7-2 and TRBJ2-5; either TRBD1 or TRBD2 may supply D (5 bases each). Germline V lookup: CDR1 SGHTA, CDR2 FQGNSA. This CDR3 has 14 residues. Trimming took 2 bases from V and 5 from J, leaving 12 bases between them. CDR3 nucleotides: TGTGCCAGCAGCTTAATCGGGGCCGAGGAGACCCAGTACTTC. Translating it yields CASSLIGAEETQYF.

The sample holds a few counts of this clonotype. The chain employs TRBV20-1 and TRBJ1-1; D is ambiguous. Germline CDR1 DFQATT, CDR2 SNEGSKA (reference sequence). Deletions cut 6 bases from V and 6 bases from J, with 23 bases between. CDR3 size: 15 residues. DNA of the CDR3: TGCAGTGCCCAAGCGCGAGCAGTCAGAGTCTCTGAAGCTTTCTTT. Translating it yields CSAQARAVRVSEAFF.

J is TRBJ2-7 and V is TRBV20-1; D gene ambiguous. The CDR3 extends over 15 amino acids. The germline V gene has CDR1 DFQATT and CDR2 SNEGSKA (reference sequence). V dropped 1 base and J dropped 5 bases, with 18 bases sitting between them. For the CDR3, the DNA is TGCAGTGCTAGAGCCCCTAATATCGGGTTCGACGAGCAGTACTTC. The encoded protein is CSARAPNIGFDEQYF.

Worth noting for this clonotype: A read error may explain this, as a much larger clone is one base away. This chain links TRBV6-1 with TRBJ2-2, with 11 positions matching TRBD2. CDR3 size: 17 residues. Per the germline V gene, CDR1 is MNHNS and CDR2 is SASEGT. DNA of the CDR3: TGTGCCGGCAGAAACCCCGGGACTAGCGGGAACACCGGGGAGCTGTTTTTT. The encoded protein is CAGRNPGTSGNTGELFF.

This clonotype has a count of ten or more. V and J are TRBV28 and TRBJ1-6; 8 positions agree with TRBD1. The CDR3 spans 15 residues. V dropped 6 bases and J dropped 5; count of bases not matched to a gene: 6. The germline V gene encodes CDR1 MDHEN and CDR2 SYDVKM. DNA of the CDR3: TGTGCCAGCAGACATCAGGGGGCGCATAATTCACCCCTCCACTTT. As protein: CASRHQGAHNSPLHF.

V usage is TRBV30 and J usage is TRBJ2-7; D possibly corresponds to TRBD2 (6 bases). CDR3 length: 16 amino acids. V dropped 0 bases and J dropped 4 bases, with 19 bases sitting between them. From germline, CDR1 is GTSNPN and CDR2 SVGIG (reference sequence). The CDR3 bases are TGTGCCTGGAGTGTACGCGGGGCCAGGACTCGGTACGAGCAGTACTTC. Translation: CAWSVRGARTRYEQYF.

This clonotype was counted many times. The J gene is TRBJ1-2, the V gene TRBV20-1, with 7 bases aligning to TRBD1. The CDR3 sequence is 12 residues long. CDR1 and CDR2 (germline): DFQATT, SNEGSKA (reference sequence). Losses at the gene ends were 5 bases for V and 6 bases for J; bases not matched to a gene: 6. The CDR3 loop is CSAPRGGHGYTF. The CDR3 nucleotides read TGCAGTGCTCCCAGGGGGGGGCATGGCTACACCTTC.

This clonotype was seen a few times. The chain links TRBV9 to TRBJ1-1, with TRBD1 identical over 9 bases. The CDR3 contains 16 residues. Per the germline V gene, CDR1 is SGDLS and CDR2 is YYNGEE. With 1 base clipped from V and 3 bases from J, the junction kept 7 bases outside the gene matches. CDR3 region: CASSVTGQGPDTEAFF. The CDR3 DNA is TGTGCCAGCAGCGTAACGGGACAGGGTCCGGACACTGAAGCTTTCTTT.

On this clonotype: A much larger clone lies one base from this, so it may be a read error. CDR3 DNA: TGCAGCGTTGAGCCGAACACTGAAACTTTCTTT. It yields the protein CSVEPNTETFF. The V call is TRBV29-1, the J call TRBJ1-1; D call uncertain. The CDR3 has 11 amino acids. The germline V gene encodes CDR1 SQVTM and CDR2 ANQGSEA. Combining the CDR3 with reference TRBV29-1 and TRBJ1-1 gives the whole variable domain SAVISQKPSRDICQRGTSLTIQCQVDSQVTMMFWYRQQPGQSLTLIATANQGSEATYESGFVIDKFPISRPNLTFSTLTVSNMSPEDSSIYLCSVEPNTETFFGQGTRLTVV.

This clonotype was picked up many times. CDR3 nucleotide sequence: TGCAGTGCTAGATGGTTCTCCACCTCCTACGAGCAGTACTTC. The encoded protein is CSARWFSTSYEQYF. The chain employs TRBV20-1 and TRBJ2-7; no reliable D call. With 2 bases removed from V and 0 bases from J, the gap between germline ends came to 11 bases. This CDR3 contains 14 residues. Per germline, CDR1 DFQATT and CDR2 SNEGSKA (reference sequence).

This sequence joins TRBV20-1 and TRBJ2-7; D possibly corresponds to TRBD1 (6 bases). CDR3 length: 13 amino acids. Between the trimmed V and J ends, which lost 5 bases and 2 bases, there was a span of 13 bases. Germline V CDR1 and CDR2: DFQATT, SNEGSKA (reference sequence). The CDR3: CSALTGSPYEQYF. Written as DNA, the CDR3 is TGCAGTGCTTTGACAGGTTCGCCCTACGAGCAGTACTTC.

The V gene is TRBV14, the J gene TRBJ2-2, with TRBD1 matching over 8 bases. V shed 4 bases and J 7 bases; nucleotides not matched to a gene: 8. The CDR3 extends over 15 amino acids. The germline V gene encodes CDR1 SGHDN and CDR2 FVKESK. CDR3 amino acids: CASSRETGVVGELFF. The CDR3 DNA reads as TGTGCCAGCAGCCGTGAGACAGGGGTTGTCGGGGAGCTGTTTTTT.

With regard to this clonotype: A read error may explain this, as a much larger clone is one base away. J is TRBJ2-5 and V is TRBV4-3, with 8 bases fitting TRBD2. With V trimmed by 4 bases and J by 4 bases, 8 bases remained unmatched. From germline, CDR1 is LGHNA and CDR2 YSLEER. This CDR3 is 15 amino acids long. The CDR3 is CASSLPGLVGETQYF. DNA for the CDR3: TGCGCCAGCAGCCTCCCGGGACTAGTGGGAGAGACCCAGTACTTC.

V and J are TRBV7-9 and TRBJ2-6, with TRBD1 matching over 10 bases. V gave up 0 bases and J gave up 7 bases; unmatched junction bases: 6. The germline V gene has CDR1 SEHNR and CDR2 FQNEAQ (reference sequence). This CDR3 is 17 amino acids long. The CDR3 reads CASSLASGDRGANVLTF. The CDR3 nucleotides read TGTGCCAGCAGCTTAGCCTCAGGGGACAGGGGAGCCAACGTCCTGACTTTC.

This clonotype appeared many times. The V call is TRBV20-1, the J call TRBJ1-2; D unclear. This CDR3 contains 13 residues. Deletions cut 0 bases from V and 3 bases from J, with 8 bases between. Per germline, CDR1 DFQATT and CDR2 SNEGSKA (reference sequence). For the CDR3, the DNA is TGCAGTGCTAGAGAAGGAATTGACTATGGCTACACCTTC. It yields the protein CSAREGIDYGYTF.